This entry lists 4 T cell receptor beta chains sequenced from one sample in a study of T cells in Graves' hyperthyroidism and ophthalmopathy (dated by TCRdb to between 2018 and 2021). Library preparation employed multiplex PCR. The instrument was an Illumina HiSeq 2000. The TCR beta CDR3 regions were amplified from the RNA transcripts. A first-round RT-PCR of the TCR CDR3 used the HTBI primer set with the Qiagen OneStep RT-PCR kit. TCRdb's own reprocessing of the public reads used fastp at Q25 and MiXCR and kept productive beta chains. Rows with one shared CDR3 protein collapse into an entry with the most common genes and DNA. For this sample the table gives about 380,000 distinct CDR3 sequences, of which roughly 12% were detected only once. The ten most abundant clones make up around 20% of the sample. What was sequenced was blood. Source of these receptors: a man aged 30-40 years with Graves' hyperthyroidism that later progressed to Graves' ophthalmopathy.

This clonotype appeared many times. The chain has TRBV7-9 and TRBJ1-1, with 9 bases aligning to TRBD1. The junction had 7 bases not matched to a gene; V was cut back by 4 bases and J by 1 base. CDR1 SEHNR and CDR2 FQNEAQ come from the germline V gene (reference sequence). This CDR3 has 16 residues. DNA for the CDR3: TGTGCCAGCAGCTCACCACAGGGGGCGAGGAACACTGAAGCTTTCTTT. This sequence encodes CASSSPQGARNTEAFF.

The chain uses TRBV20-1 and TRBJ2-7; 12 bases are shared with TRBD2. CDR1 is DFQATT and CDR2 is SNEGSKA in the germline V gene (reference sequence). The CDR3 loop spans 17 amino acids. V dropped 0 bases and J dropped 4; count of bases not matched to a gene: 10. CDR3 amino acids: CSARDHPSGGAGYEQYF. CDR3 sequence (DNA): TGCAGTGCTAGAGATCACCCTAGCGGGGGGGCCGGGTACGAGCAGTACTTC.

This clonotype has a count of ten or more. The chain combines TRBV11-3 with TRBJ1-1; D ambiguous. This CDR3 contains 13 residues. From germline, CDR1 is SGHNT and CDR2 YENEEA. V lost 11 bases, J lost 1 base, and 14 bases lay in between. CDR3 loop: CAGSVSGNTEAFF. In DNA form, the CDR3 reads TGTGCCGGTTCCGTATCGGGGAACACTGAAGCTTTCTTT.

This clonotype was picked up many times. The chain has TRBV12-3 or TRBV12-4 and TRBJ2-2; D is uncertain. Trimming cost V 5 bases and J 1 base, with 8 bases left between them. The CDR3 has 14 amino acids. The CDR3 sequence is CASSLHLNTGELFF. The DNA of the CDR3 is TGTGCCAGCAGTCTCCACTTGAACACCGGGGAGCTGTTTTTT.